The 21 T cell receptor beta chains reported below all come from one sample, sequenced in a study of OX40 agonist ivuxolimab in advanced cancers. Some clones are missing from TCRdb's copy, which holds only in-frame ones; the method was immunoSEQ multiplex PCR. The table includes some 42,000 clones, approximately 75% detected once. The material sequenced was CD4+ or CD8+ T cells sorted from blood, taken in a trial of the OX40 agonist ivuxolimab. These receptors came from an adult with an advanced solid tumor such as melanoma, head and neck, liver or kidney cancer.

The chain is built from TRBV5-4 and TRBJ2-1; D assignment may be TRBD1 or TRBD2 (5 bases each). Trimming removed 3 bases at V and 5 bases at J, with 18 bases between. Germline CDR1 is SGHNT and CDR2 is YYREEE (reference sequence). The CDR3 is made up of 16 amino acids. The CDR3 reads CASSWSGTSGHNEQFF. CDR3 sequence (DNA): TGTGCCAGCAGCTGGTCCGGGACCTCTGGCCACAATGAGCAGTTCTTC. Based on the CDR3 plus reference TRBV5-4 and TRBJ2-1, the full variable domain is ETGVTQSPTHLIKTRGQQVTLRCSSQSGHNTVSWYQQALGQGPQFIFQYYREEENGRGNFPPRFSGLQFPNYSSELNVNALELDDSALYLCASSWSGTSGHNEQFFGPGTRLTVL.

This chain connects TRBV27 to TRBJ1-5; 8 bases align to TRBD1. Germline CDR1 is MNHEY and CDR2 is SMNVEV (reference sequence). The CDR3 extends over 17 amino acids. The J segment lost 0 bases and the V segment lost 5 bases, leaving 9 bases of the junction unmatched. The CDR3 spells CASSPGQGLYSNQPQHF. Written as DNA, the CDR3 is TGTGCCAGCAGTCCAGGACAGGGACTATATAGCAATCAGCCCCAGCATTTT.

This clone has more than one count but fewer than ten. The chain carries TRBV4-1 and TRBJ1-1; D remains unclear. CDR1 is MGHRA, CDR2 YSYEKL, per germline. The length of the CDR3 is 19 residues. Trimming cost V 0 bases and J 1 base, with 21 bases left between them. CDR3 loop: CASSQDWFMATTRNTEAFF. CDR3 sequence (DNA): TGCGCCAGCAGCCAAGACTGGTTCATGGCAACTACTAGGAACACTGAAGCTTTCTTT.

In DNA, the CDR3 is TGTGCCAGCAGCCGGGGGCAGGGCGACACCGGGGAGCTGTTTTTT. Its protein is CASSRGQGDTGELFF. The V gene is TRBV7-6, the J gene TRBJ2-2; either TRBD1 or TRBD2 may supply D (6 bases each). Germline values: CDR1 SGHVS, CDR2 FNYEAQ. V was cut by 5 bases and J by 3 bases, with 13 bases left in between. CDR3 length: 15 residues.

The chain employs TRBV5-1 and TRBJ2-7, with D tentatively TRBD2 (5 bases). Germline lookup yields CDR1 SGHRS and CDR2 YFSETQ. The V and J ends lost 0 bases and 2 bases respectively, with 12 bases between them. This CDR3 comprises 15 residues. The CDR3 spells CASSLVLTEAYEQYF. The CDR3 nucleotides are TGCGCCAGCAGCTTGGTCTTGACGGAGGCCTACGAGCAGTACTTC.

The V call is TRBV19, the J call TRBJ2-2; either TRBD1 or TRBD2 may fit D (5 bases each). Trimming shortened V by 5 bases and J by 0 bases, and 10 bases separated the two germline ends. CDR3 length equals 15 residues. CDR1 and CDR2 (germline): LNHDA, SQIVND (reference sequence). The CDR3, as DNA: TGTGCCAGTAGTGGGGGAGTAGCGAACACCGGGGAGCTGTTTTTT. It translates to CASSGGVANTGELFF.

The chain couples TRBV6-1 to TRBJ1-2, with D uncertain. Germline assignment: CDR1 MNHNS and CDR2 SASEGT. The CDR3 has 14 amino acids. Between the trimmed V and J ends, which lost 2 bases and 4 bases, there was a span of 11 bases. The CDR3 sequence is CASSEKVATYGYTF. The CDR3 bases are TGTGCCAGCAGTGAAAAAGTGGCGACCTATGGCTACACCTTC.

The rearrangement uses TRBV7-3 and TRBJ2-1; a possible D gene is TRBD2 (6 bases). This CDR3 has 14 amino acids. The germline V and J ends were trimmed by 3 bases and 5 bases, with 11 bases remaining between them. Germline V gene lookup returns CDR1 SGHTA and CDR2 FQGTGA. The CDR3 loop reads CASSLASVDNEQFF. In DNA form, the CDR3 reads TGTGCCAGCAGCTTGGCTAGCGTGGACAATGAGCAGTTCTTC.

The CDR3 sequence is CASSQGSGVGPDTQYF. The CDR3 DNA reads TGCGCCAGCAGCCAAGGGTCGGGAGTCGGCCCAGATACGCAGTATTTT. The chain carries TRBV4-3 and TRBJ2-3, with D possibly matching TRBD2 (6 bases). Between the trimmed V and J ends, which lost 1 base and 4 bases, there was a span of 15 bases. Germline CDR1 LGHNA, CDR2 YSLEER. CDR3 size: 16 residues.

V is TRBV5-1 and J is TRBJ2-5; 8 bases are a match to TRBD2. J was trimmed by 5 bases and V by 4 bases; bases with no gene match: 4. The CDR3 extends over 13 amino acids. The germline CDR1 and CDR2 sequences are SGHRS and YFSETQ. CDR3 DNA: TGCGCCAGCAGCCCAGCGGGAGACGAGACCCAGTACTTC. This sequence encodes CASSPAGDETQYF.

The CDR3 sequence is CASSLLPGGTTDTQYF. CDR3 bases: TGTGCCAGCAGCTTACTACCGGGAGGGACCACAGATACGCAGTATTTT. V and J are TRBV7-3 and TRBJ2-3, with 8 bases lining up with TRBD2. The length of the CDR3 is 16 residues. The trim removed 2 bases at V and 2 bases at J, leaving 6 bases unmatched. CDR1 and CDR2 (germline): SGHTA, FQGTGA.

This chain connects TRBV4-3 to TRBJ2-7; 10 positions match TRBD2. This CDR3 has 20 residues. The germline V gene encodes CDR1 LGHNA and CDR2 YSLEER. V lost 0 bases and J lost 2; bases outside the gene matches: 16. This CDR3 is CASSQEIGRASGSWAYEQYF. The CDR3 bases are TGCGCCAGCAGCCAAGAAATAGGTCGGGCTAGCGGGAGTTGGGCCTACGAGCAGTACTTC.

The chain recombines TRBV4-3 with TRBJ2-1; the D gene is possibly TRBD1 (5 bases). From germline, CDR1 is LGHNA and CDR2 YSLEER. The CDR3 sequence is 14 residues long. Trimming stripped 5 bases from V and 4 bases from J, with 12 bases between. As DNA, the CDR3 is TGCGCCAGCAGCTCCAGGGTCGCGTACAATGAGCAGTTCTTC. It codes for CASSSRVAYNEQFF.

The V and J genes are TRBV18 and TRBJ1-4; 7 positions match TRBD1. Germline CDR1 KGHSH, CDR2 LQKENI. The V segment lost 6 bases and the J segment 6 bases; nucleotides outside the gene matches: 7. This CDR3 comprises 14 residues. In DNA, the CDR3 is TGTGCCAGCTCGCAGACAGGGTATGATGAAAAACTGTTTTTT. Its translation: CASSQTGYDEKLFF.

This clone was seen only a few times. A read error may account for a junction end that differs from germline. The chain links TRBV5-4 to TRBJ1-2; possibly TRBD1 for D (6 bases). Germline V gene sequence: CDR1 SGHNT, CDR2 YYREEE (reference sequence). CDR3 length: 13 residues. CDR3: CASRLGGRDGYTF. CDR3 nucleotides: TGTGCCAGCAGATTGGGGGGGCGAGATGGCTACACCTTC.

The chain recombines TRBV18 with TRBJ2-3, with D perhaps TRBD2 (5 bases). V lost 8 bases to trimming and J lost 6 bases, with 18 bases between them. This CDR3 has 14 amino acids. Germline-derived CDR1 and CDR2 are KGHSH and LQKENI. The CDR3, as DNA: TGTGCCAGCGTCCTCGCGGACGGGGTGGATACGCAGTATTTT. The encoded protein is CASVLADGVDTQYF.

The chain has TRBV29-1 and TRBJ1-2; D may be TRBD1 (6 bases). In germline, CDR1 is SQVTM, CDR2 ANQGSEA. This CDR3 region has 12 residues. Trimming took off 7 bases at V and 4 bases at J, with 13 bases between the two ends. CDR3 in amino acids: CSALPGAYGYTF. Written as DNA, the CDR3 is TGCAGCGCACTCCCAGGGGCCTATGGCTACACCTTC.

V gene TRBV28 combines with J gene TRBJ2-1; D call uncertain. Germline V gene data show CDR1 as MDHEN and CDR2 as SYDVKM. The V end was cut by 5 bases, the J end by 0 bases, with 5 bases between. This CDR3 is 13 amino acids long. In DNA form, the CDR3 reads TGTGCCAGCAGTAAAGGCTCCTACAATGAGCAGTTCTTC. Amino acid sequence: CASSKGSYNEQFF.

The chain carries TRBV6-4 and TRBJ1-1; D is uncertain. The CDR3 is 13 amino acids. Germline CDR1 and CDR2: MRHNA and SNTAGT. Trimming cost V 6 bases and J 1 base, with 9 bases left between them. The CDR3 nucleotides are TGTGCCAGCAGCGCCGAGCCGAACACTGAAGCTTTCTTT. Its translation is CASSAEPNTEAFF.

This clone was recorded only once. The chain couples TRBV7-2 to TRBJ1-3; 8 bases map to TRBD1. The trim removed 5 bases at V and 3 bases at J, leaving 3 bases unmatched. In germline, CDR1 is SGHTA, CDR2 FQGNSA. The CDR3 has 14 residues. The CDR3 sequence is CASSRTGIGNTIYF. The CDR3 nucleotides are TGTGCCAGCAGCCGGACAGGGATTGGAAACACCATATATTTT.

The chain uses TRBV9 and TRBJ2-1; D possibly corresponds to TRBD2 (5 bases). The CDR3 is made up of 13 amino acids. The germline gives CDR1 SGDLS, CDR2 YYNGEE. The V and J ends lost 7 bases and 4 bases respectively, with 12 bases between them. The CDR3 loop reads CASGDYQYNEQFF. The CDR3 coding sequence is TGTGCCAGCGGAGACTATCAATACAATGAGCAGTTCTTC.